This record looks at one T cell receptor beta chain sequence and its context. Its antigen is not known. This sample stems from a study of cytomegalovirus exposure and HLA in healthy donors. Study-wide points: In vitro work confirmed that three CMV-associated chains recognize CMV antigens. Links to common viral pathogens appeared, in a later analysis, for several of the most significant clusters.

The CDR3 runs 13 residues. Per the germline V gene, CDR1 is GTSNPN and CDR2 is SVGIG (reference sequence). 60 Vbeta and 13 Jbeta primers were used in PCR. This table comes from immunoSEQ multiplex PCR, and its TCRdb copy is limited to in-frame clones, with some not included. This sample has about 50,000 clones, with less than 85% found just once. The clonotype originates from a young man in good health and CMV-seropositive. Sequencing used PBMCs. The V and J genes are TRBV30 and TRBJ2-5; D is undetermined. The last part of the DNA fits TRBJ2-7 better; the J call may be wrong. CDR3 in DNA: TGTGCCTGGAGTCCATGGAGCTCCTACGAGCAGTACTTC. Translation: CAWSPWSSYEQYF.